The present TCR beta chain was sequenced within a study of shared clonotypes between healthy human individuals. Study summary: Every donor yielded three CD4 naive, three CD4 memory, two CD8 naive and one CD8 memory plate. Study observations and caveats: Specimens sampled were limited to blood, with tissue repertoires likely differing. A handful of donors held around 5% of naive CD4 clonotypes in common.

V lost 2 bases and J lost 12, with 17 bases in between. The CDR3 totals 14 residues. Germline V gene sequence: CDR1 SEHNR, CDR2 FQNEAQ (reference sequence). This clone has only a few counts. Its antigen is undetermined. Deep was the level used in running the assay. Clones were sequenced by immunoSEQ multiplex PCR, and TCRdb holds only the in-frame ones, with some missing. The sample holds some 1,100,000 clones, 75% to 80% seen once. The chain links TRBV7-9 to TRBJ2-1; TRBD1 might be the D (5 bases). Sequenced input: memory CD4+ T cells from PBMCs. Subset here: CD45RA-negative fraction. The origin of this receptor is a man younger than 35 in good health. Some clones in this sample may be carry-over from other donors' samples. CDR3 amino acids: CASSLTSGRGGQFF. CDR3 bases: TGTGCCAGCAGCTTAACATCCGGTAGGGGTGGGCAGTTCTTC.